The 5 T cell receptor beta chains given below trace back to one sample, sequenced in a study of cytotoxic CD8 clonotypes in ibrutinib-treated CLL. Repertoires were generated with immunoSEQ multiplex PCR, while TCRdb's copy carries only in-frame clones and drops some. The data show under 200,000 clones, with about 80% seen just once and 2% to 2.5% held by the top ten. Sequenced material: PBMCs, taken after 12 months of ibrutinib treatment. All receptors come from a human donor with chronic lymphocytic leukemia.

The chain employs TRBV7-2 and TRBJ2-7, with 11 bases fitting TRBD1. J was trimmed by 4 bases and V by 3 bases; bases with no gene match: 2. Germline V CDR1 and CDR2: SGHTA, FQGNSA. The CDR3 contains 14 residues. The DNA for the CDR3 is TGTGCCAGCAGCTTCGGGACAGGGGGATACGAGCAGTACTTC. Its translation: CASSFGTGGYEQYF.

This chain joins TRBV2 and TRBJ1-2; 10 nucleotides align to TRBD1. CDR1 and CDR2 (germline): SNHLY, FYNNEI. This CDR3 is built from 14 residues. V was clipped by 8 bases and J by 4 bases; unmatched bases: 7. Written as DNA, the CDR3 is TGTGCCAGCGTCTTGACAGGGGGCACCTATGGCTACACCTTC. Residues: CASVLTGGTYGYTF.

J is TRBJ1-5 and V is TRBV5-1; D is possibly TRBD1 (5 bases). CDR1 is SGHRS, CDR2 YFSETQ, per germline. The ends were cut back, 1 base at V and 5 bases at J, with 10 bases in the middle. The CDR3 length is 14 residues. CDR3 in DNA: TGCGCCAGCAGCTTGCGGACGGGGGATCAGCCCCAGCATTTT. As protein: CASSLRTGDQPQHF.

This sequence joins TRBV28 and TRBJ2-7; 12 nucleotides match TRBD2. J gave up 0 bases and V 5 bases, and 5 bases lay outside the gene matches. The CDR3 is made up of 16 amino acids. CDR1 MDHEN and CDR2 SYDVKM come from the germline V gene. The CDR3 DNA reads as TGTGCCAGCAGTGGGACTAGCGGGCTGTTCTCCTACGAGCAGTACTTC. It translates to CASSGTSGLFSYEQYF.

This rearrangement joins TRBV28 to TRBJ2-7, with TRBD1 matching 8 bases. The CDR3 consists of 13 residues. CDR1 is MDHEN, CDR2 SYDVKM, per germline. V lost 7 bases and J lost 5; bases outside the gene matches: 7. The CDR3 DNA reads TGTGCCAGCATCCAGGGGGCCGAGGACGAGCAGTACTTC. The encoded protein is CASIQGAEDEQYF.